A selection of T cell receptor beta chains follows, all from one sample in a study of T cell responses to AZD1222 COVID-19 vaccine. The table came from immunoSEQ multiplex PCR; TCRdb's copy has only in-frame clones and leaves some out. In the table there are around 140,000 clones, about nine tenths of which are singletons. Sequences were derived from peripheral blood, sampled 28 days after the second AZD1222 dose. These receptor sequences come from an adult who received the AZD1222 COVID-19 vaccine. CDR3s include the opening cysteine and the closing phenylalanine or tryptophan. D genes are given only for firm matches. Part of the rows lack a size; the others show once, few, many or a class for expanded clones.

j_call | v_call | clone_size | d_call | cdr3_nt | cdr3_aa
TRBJ2-3 | TRBV14 | - | - | TGTGCCAGCAGCCAAGGGGGTCATATTGATACGCAGTATTTT | CASSQGGHIDTQYF
TRBJ2-6 | TRBV10-3 | - | - | TGTGCCATCAGTGTTTCTCGGGTCGGGGCCAACGTCCTGACTTTC | CAISVSRVGANVLTF
TRBJ1-6 | TRBV7-2 | - | TRBD1 | TGTGCCAGCAGCACGGGACAGGGAGGTAATTCACCCCTCCACTTT | CASSTGQGGNSPLHF
TRBJ2-5 | TRBV30 | once | - | TGTGCCTGGAGCAGGAGGCGAGCAGAGACCCAGTACTTC | CAWSRRRAETQYF
TRBJ1-2 | TRBV5-6 | - | - | TGTGCCAGCAGCTTGGGACGAAACTATGGCTACACCTTC | CASSLGRNYGYTF
TRBJ2-5 | TRBV30 | - | - | TGTGCCTGGAGTGTACAGTTCCAAGAGACCCAGTACTTC | CAWSVQFQETQYF
TRBJ1-1 | TRBV7-2 | - | - | TGTGCCAGCAGCTTAACCAGGGGTGCTGAAGCTTTCTTT | CASSLTRGAEAFF
TRBJ1-2 | TRBV29-1 | - | TRBD1 | TGCAGCGCCGGGACAGGGAAGGGAGGCTACACCTTC | CSAGTGKGGYTF
TRBJ1-2 | TRBV2 | once | TRBD1 | TGTGCCAGCTATTGGGACAGATCAACTGGCTACACCTTC | CASYWDRSTGYTF
TRBJ2-7 | TRBV7-9 | few | - | TGTGCCAGCAGCTTATTTAGGGAGTTCGACGAGCAGTACTTC | CASSLFREFDEQYF
TRBJ1-6 | TRBV4-2 | - | - | TGTGCCAGCAGCCAAGATAGGGAACATTCACCCCTCCACTTT | CASSQDREHSPLHF
TRBJ2-3 | TRBV5-1 | - | - | TGCGCCAGCAGCCTCTTCCCCACAGATACGCAGTATTTT | CASSLFPTDTQYF
TRBJ2-2 | TRBV11-1 | - | - | TGTGCCAGCAGCCCCCGTCCCCAGGCGGACACCGGGGAGCTGTTTTTT | CASSPRPQADTGELFF
TRBJ1-5 | TRBV30 | - | - | TGTGCCTGGAGAAAGGATAGCAATCAGCCCCAGCATTTT | CAWRKDSNQPQHF
TRBJ1-5 | TRBV7-9 | - | TRBD1 | TGTGCCAGCAGCAAAGACAGGGTACCGGGCAATCAGCCCCAGCATTTT | CASSKDRVPGNQPQHF
TRBJ1-2 | TRBV7-8 | - | TRBD1 | TGTGCCAGCAGCCGTGACAGGGCTGGCGGCTACACCTTC | CASSRDRAGGYTF
TRBJ1-1 | TRBV18 | - | TRBD1 | TGTGCCAGCTCACCACGGGGACAGGGGGCAGGAAACACTGAAGCTTTCTTT | CASSPRGQGAGNTEAFF
TRBJ1-2 | TRBV7-8 | - | TRBD1 | TGTGCCAGCAGCCGCTCAGGGACAGGGGAGGATGGCTACACCTTC | CASSRSGTGEDGYTF
TRBJ2-7 | TRBV6-5 | - | TRBD1 | TGTGCCAGCCGCGCCCGGGGGACAGGGCGTTACGAGCAGTACTTC | CASRARGTGRYEQYF
TRBJ1-2 | TRBV2 | once | - | TGTGCCAGCAGTGAAGCCCCACAGAGTCGCTACACCTTC | CASSEAPQSRYTF
TRBJ2-3 | TRBV9 | - | - | TGTGCCAGCAGCGTAGCCGGAGCGGCAGATACGCAGTATTTT | CASSVAGAADTQYF
TRBJ1-2 | TRBV4-1 | - | - | TGCGCCAGCAGCCAACAGGATTACTATGGCTACACCTTC | CASSQQDYYGYTF
TRBJ1-1 | TRBV19 | few | - | TGTGCCAGTAGTAGGCCGGGACACATGAACACTGAAGCTTTCTTT | CASSRPGHMNTEAFF
TRBJ1-4 | TRBV18 | - | - | TGTGCCAGCTCACCGAATTCCAATGAAAAACTGTTTTTT | CASSPNSNEKLFF
TRBJ1-6 | TRBV28 | once | - | TGTGCCAGCAAGATAGGGAGCTCCTATAATTCACCCCTCCACTTT | CASKIGSSYNSPLHF
TRBJ1-5 | TRBV7-9 | once | - | TGTGCCAGCGGGCAGGGAGGCCAGCCCCAGCATTTT | CASGQGGQPQHF
TRBJ1-5 | TRBV12-3/TRBV12-4 | - | - | TGTGCCAGCAGTTTAGATAGCCAGCCCCAGCATTTT | CASSLDSQPQHF
TRBJ1-5 | TRBV3-1/TRBV3-2 | - | - | TGTGCCAGCAGCCAAGAAGGATATAGCAATCAGCCCCAGCATTTT | CASSQEGYSNQPQHF
TRBJ2-3 | TRBV10-1 | - | TRBD2 | TGCGCCAGCGGGAGCGGGGGGTCCGTGTGGGCGCAGTATTTT | CASGSGGSVWAQYF
TRBJ2-2 | TRBV3-1/TRBV3-2 | - | - | TGTGCCAGCAGCCAAGTGGGGGTTGGGGAGCTGTTTTTT | CASSQVGVGELFF
TRBJ2-1 | TRBV6-4 | - | TRBD1 | TGTGCCAGCAGTGGGACAGGGGTTGGTGAGCAGTTCTTC | CASSGTGVGEQFF
TRBJ2-5 | TRBV7-2 | - | - | TGTGCCAGCAGCCAACTAGGGCAAGAGACCCAGTACTTC | CASSQLGQETQYF
TRBJ2-1 | TRBV7-2 | few | TRBD1 | TGTGCCAGCAGCCGGGCCGGGACAGGGGCCTACAATGAGCAGTTCTTC | CASSRAGTGAYNEQFF
TRBJ2-2 | TRBV2 | - | TRBD1 | TGTGCCAGCAGTAGGGGACAGGGGGTCGGGGAGCTGTTTTTT | CASSRGQGVGELFF
TRBJ2-1 | TRBV6-2/TRBV6-3 | - | - | TGTGCCAGCAGTCCGTTAGTGGACCGTGAGCAGTTCTTC | CASSPLVDREQFF
TRBJ2-1 | TRBV3-1/TRBV3-2 | - | TRBD1 | TGTGCCAGCAGCCAAAACCCGGGGGGACAGGGGGCCAATGAGCAGTTCTTC | CASSQNPGGQGANEQFF
TRBJ1-1 | TRBV6-5 | - | TRBD1 | TGTGCCAGCAGCAGGGACAGGAACACTGAAGCTTTCTTT | CASSRDRNTEAFF
TRBJ1-1 | TRBV4-2 | few | - | TGTGCCAGCAGCCCCCGGGAAAGGGAGAACACTGAAGCTTTCTTT | CASSPRERENTEAFF
TRBJ1-5 | TRBV19 | - | - | TGTGCCAGTAGCCCCGGATCAAATCAGCCCCAGCATTTT | CASSPGSNQPQHF
TRBJ1-2 | TRBV7-9 | - | TRBD1 | TGTGCCAGCAGCCGCCGGGACAGGGCCTATGGCTACACCTTC | CASSRRDRAYGYTF
TRBJ1-1 | TRBV14 | - | - | TGTGCCAGCAGCCAAATTGGGTCGTCGAACACTGAAGCTTTCTTT | CASSQIGSSNTEAFF
TRBJ2-1 | TRBV7-3 | - | - | TGTGCCAGCAGCTCCCATCCTCCTCCCTATGAGCAGTTCTTC | CASSSHPPPYEQFF
TRBJ2-1 | TRBV7-3 | - | TRBD2 | TGTGCCAGCAGCTTATATGGGACTAGCGGGTCCGAGCAGTTCTTC | CASSLYGTSGSEQFF
TRBJ2-3 | TRBV7-2 | - | TRBD2 | TGTGCCAGCAGCTTTCGACTAGCGAACACAGATACGCAGTATTTT | CASSFRLANTDTQYF
TRBJ1-5 | TRBV28 | - | - | TGTGCCAGCAGTTTCAGGGGAGGGGGCAATCAGCCCCAGCATTTT | CASSFRGGGNQPQHF
TRBJ2-7 | TRBV10-3 | - | - | TGTGCCATCAGTGAAAGGGCGTACGAGCAGTACTTC | CAISERAYEQYF
TRBJ1-1 | TRBV2 | - | - | TGTGCCAGCAGTGAATTTGAGGGGAGCATGGGTACTGAAGCTTTCTTT | CASSEFEGSMGTEAFF
TRBJ2-7 | TRBV6-1 | - | - | TGTGCCAGCAGTGAGCCCTGGACGCAAGCCTACGAGCAGTACTTC | CASSEPWTQAYEQYF
TRBJ1-2 | TRBV2 | - | - | TGTGCCAGCAGGGATCGCGCAGCCAACTATGGCTACACCTTC | CASRDRAANYGYTF
TRBJ2-1 | TRBV2 | - | TRBD2 | TGTGCCAGCAGGGTGGGACTAGCGGCGGTTGAGCAGTTCTTC | CASRVGLAAVEQFF
TRBJ2-3 | TRBV5-4 | - | - | TGTGCCAGCAGCCCCACATCGGACACAGATACGCAGTATTTT | CASSPTSDTDTQYF
TRBJ1-2 | TRBV18 | - | TRBD1 | TGTGCCAGCTCTCCCCGGGACAGGGGGCCGGACTATGGCTACACCTTC | CASSPRDRGPDYGYTF
TRBJ1-6 | TRBV4-1 | - | - | TGCGCCAGCAGCCAAGATGACGGGACCCCCCTCCACTTT | CASSQDDGTPLHF
TRBJ1-6 | TRBV18 | - | TRBD1 | TGTGCCAGCAGTCCCGGGACAGGGTCTCATTCACCCCTCCACTTT | CASSPGTGSHSPLHF
TRBJ1-2 | TRBV10-3 | - | TRBD1 | TGTGCCATCAGTGATCCGGGACAGTATAACTATGGCTACACCTTC | CAISDPGQYNYGYTF
TRBJ2-7 | TRBV6-1 | - | - | TGTGCCAGCAGTGAATGGGAGCAGTACTTC | CASSEWEQYF
TRBJ2-1 | TRBV7-2 | - | TRBD2 | TGTGCCAGCAGTCCACTAGCGGGAGACCCAGGTGAGCAGTTCTTC | CASSPLAGDPGEQFF
TRBJ1-1 | TRBV6-5 | - | - | TGTGCCAGCAGTTACTCGAGAGGGGCGGGAGCTTTCTTT | CASSYSRGAGAFF
TRBJ2-1 | TRBV7-9 | - | - | TGTGCCAGCAGGATTACTAGGGGGAACAATGAGCAGTTCTTC | CASRITRGNNEQFF